These 27 T cell receptor beta chains were sequenced from one sample in a study of T cells in Graves' hyperthyroidism and ophthalmopathy. Regions amplified from RNA transcripts were the TCR beta CDR3 regions. The primer set for the first-round RT-PCR of the TCR CDR3 was HTBI. From the multiplex PCR reads, TCRdb called clonotypes with MiXCR, one entry per CDR3 protein. The sample consists of more than 600,000 distinct CDR3 sequences, around 17% of them appearing once. Sequenced: blood. All receptors derive from a man aged 18 to 29 with Graves' hyperthyroidism.

The chain joins TRBV15 to TRBJ1-1; D may be TRBD1 (6 bases). The CDR3 spans 14 residues. Germline CDR1 reads LNHNV; CDR2 reads YYDKDF (reference sequence). The V end was cut by 2 bases, the J end by 0 bases, with 7 bases between. This CDR3 reads CATSRQGLNTEAFF. The CDR3 bases are TGTGCCACCAGCAGACAGGGGCTGAACACTGAAGCTTTCTTT. The full variable domain, with the rest looked up from reference TRBV15 and TRBJ1-1, is DAMVIQNPRYQVTQFGKPVTLSCSQTLNHNVMYWYQQKSSQAPKLLFHYYDKDFNNEADTPDNFQSRRPNTSFCFLDIRSPGLGDTAMYLCATSRQGLNTEAFFGQGTRLTVV.

This clonotype was recorded a few times. J is TRBJ2-1 and V is TRBV9, with 9 bases that match TRBD2. CDR3 length equals 16 residues. CDR1 and CDR2 (germline): SGDLS, YYNGEE. Trimming at V came to 2 bases and at J to 8 bases, leaving 11 bases not matched to a gene. This chain's CDR3 is CASSVAGGGGLDEQFF. CDR3 nucleotides: TGTGCCAGCAGCGTTGCTGGCGGGGGGGGCCTTGATGAGCAGTTCTTC.

In this sample, this clonotype turned up many times. The chain has TRBV2 and TRBJ2-2, with no clear D. V lost 6 bases, J lost 13 bases, and 15 bases lay in between. Per the germline V gene, CDR1 is SNHLY and CDR2 is FYNNEI. This CDR3 is 12 amino acids long. The chain's CDR3 is CASRALIGSLFF. The DNA of the CDR3 is TGTGCCAGCAGGGCCCTTATAGGGTCGCTGTTTTTT.

This clonotype turned up a few times. The gene calls are TRBV19 and TRBJ2-7; D is uncertain. Trimming took off 1 base at V and 2 bases at J, with 9 bases between the two ends. CDR1 is LNHDA and CDR2 is SQIVND in the germline V gene (reference sequence). This CDR3 contains 14 residues. CDR3 protein: CASSIGRFAYEQYF. CDR3 DNA: TGTGCCAGTAGTATAGGTCGGTTTGCCTACGAGCAGTACTTC.

The chain links TRBV19 to TRBJ2-2; TRBD2 is a possible D gene (6 bases). V was cut by 11 bases and J by 6 bases, with 19 bases left in between. The CDR3 sequence is 14 residues long. Germline V gene data show CDR1 as LNHDA and CDR2 as SQIVND (reference sequence). The CDR3 loop reads CAARREAASGELFF. DNA of the CDR3: TGTGCCGCACGCAGGGAGGCTGCCTCCGGGGAGCTGTTTTTT.

About this clonotype itself: Its ends do not fully match the called genes, so a read error is possible. The CDR3 DNA reads TGTGCCAGCAACTTAGCGGGAGACGTCGATACGCAGTATTTT. This codes for CASNLAGDVDTQYF. The chain joins TRBV7-6 to TRBJ2-3; 9 bases match TRBD2. The CDR3 runs 14 residues. Germline CDR1 and CDR2: SGHVS and FNYEAQ.

With respect to this clonotype: A much bigger clone sits one base away, suggesting this may be a read error. The rearrangement uses TRBV27 and TRBJ2-1, with 11 bases lining up with TRBD1. This CDR3 spans 15 amino acids. Germline CDR1 and CDR2: MNHEY and SMNVEV (reference sequence). This CDR3 reads CAGSLGTGGVNEQFF. The CDR3 coding sequence is TGTGCCGGCAGCCTCGGGACAGGGGGTGTGAATGAGCAGTTCTTC.

This CDR3 reads CASRIRDRLNEKLFF. The CDR3 nucleotides read TGTGCCAGCAGGATAAGGGACCGCCTTAATGAAAAACTGTTTTTT. This rearrangement joins TRBV28 to TRBJ1-4; D might be TRBD1 (5 bases). V lost 6 bases, J lost 4 bases, and 15 bases lay in between. The CDR3 contains 15 residues. Germline V CDR1 and CDR2: MDHEN, SYDVKM.

This clonotype was picked up many times. This sequence joins TRBV28 and TRBJ2-1, with 15 bases fitting TRBD2. The V and J ends lost 5 bases and 6 bases, in that order; junction bases with no gene match: 14. Germline loops: CDR1 MDHEN, CDR2 SYDVKM. There are 19 residues in the CDR3. The CDR3 loop reads CASSRRWTSGRARSNEQFF. The CDR3 nucleotides read TGTGCCAGCAGTCGGCGTTGGACTAGCGGGAGGGCCAGAAGCAATGAGCAGTTCTTC.

Ten or more counts support this clonotype. The V call is TRBV7-9, the J call TRBJ2-1; the D is unclear. Germline V gene data show CDR1 as SEHNR and CDR2 as FQNEAQ (reference sequence). CDR3 length equals 14 residues. Deletions cut 1 base from V and 5 bases from J, with 9 bases between. CDR3 coding DNA: TGTGCCAGCAGCTTAGTGTGGGCGGACAATGAGCAGTTCTTC. Its translation is CASSLVWADNEQFF.

The gene calls are TRBV9 and TRBJ2-5, with D hard to call. V was shortened by 0 bases and J by 5 bases, with 14 bases between the two germline ends. This CDR3 is 15 amino acids long. CDR1 and CDR2 (germline): SGDLS, YYNGEE. The CDR3 sequence is CASSVDSGRAETQYF. CDR3 nucleotides: TGTGCCAGCAGCGTAGACTCGGGTCGGGCCGAGACCCAGTACTTC.

This clonotype came up a few times. The rearrangement joins TRBV27 to TRBJ2-1, with 9 bases aligning to TRBD2. V shed 3 bases, J shed 6 bases, and the junction held 6 bases outside the gene matches. Germline assignment: CDR1 MNHEY and CDR2 SMNVEV (reference sequence). The CDR3 has 15 amino acids. The CDR3 DNA follows: TGTGCCAGCAGTTTTGAGCTAGCGGGGACCAATGAGCAGTTCTTC. It is translated as CASSFELAGTNEQFF.

This clonotype was seen ten or more times. This rearrangement joins TRBV20-1 to TRBJ1-5; perhaps TRBD1 as D (6 bases). This CDR3 has 14 residues. V lost 6 bases to trimming and J lost 7 bases, with 19 bases between them. Looked up from germline, CDR1 is DFQATT and CDR2 is SNEGSKA (reference sequence). CDR3 region: CSAQYRALGQPQHF. In DNA form, the CDR3 reads TGCAGTGCGCAATACAGGGCGCTCGGCCAGCCCCAGCATTTT.

This clonotype has ten or more counts. The chain links TRBV11-3 to TRBJ2-2; D is unclear. Trimming took 4 bases from V and 5 from J, leaving 5 bases between them. CDR3 length: 12 residues. The V gene's germline CDR1 is SGHNT and CDR2 YENEEA. CDR3 sequence reads: CASSYKTGELFF. The CDR3 bases are TGTGCCAGCAGCTATAAGACCGGGGAGCTGTTTTTT.

The chain combines TRBV6-1 with TRBJ2-1; possibly TRBD2 for D (5 bases). This CDR3 region has 16 residues. V gave up 3 bases and J gave up 9 bases, with 21 bases separating them. CDR1 MNHNS and CDR2 SASEGT come from the germline V gene. The CDR3 loop is CASSDRRDYTLGEQFF. The CDR3 coding sequence is TGTGCCAGCAGTGATCGCCGTGACTACACCTTGGGTGAGCAGTTCTTC.

This clonotype came up many times. The chain carries TRBV7-8 and TRBJ2-2; D is undetermined. In germline, CDR1 is SGHVS, CDR2 FQNEAQ. The CDR3 is made up of 16 amino acids. V lost 5 bases and J lost 1, with 14 bases in between. The CDR3 DNA reads as TGTGCCAGCAGCCCGCGACTTGATGGGAACACCGGGGAGCTGTTTTTT. This gives the protein CASSPRLDGNTGELFF.

In this sample, this clonotype turned up many times. This chain uses TRBV12-3 or TRBV12-4 with TRBJ2-1; 7 nucleotides match TRBD2. Trimming took 0 bases from V and 1 from J; bases not matched to a gene: 3. This CDR3 has 16 residues. This CDR3 reads CASSLARERSYNEQFF. The CDR3 DNA is TGTGCCAGCAGTTTAGCGCGGGAGCGGTCCTACAATGAGCAGTTCTTC.

This clonotype was recorded at least ten times. The chain links TRBV20-1 to TRBJ2-1; D is possibly TRBD1 (5 bases). V lost 0 bases and J 7 bases, leaving 7 bases between the germline ends. The CDR3 has 12 residues. The germline CDR1 and CDR2 sequences are DFQATT and SNEGSKA (reference sequence). This chain's CDR3 is CSARDGANEQFF. CDR3 coding DNA: TGCAGTGCTAGAGATGGGGCGAATGAGCAGTTCTTC.

This clonotype was seen repeatedly, ten times or more. This rearrangement joins TRBV7-2 to TRBJ2-3; D is undetermined. The V and J ends lost 1 base and 4 bases respectively, with 9 bases between them. Germline-derived CDR1 and CDR2 are SGHTA and FQGNSA. The CDR3 length is 14 residues. The CDR3: CASSLGVRPDTQYF. The CDR3 DNA sequence: TGTGCCAGCAGCTTAGGGGTAAGGCCAGATACGCAGTATTTT.

The chain uses TRBV4-2 and TRBJ2-5, with 7 bases fitting TRBD2. After removal of 1 base from V and 4 bases from J, the junction contained 12 bases not matched to a gene. Germline-derived CDR1 and CDR2 are LGHNA and YNFKEQ. This CDR3 spans 17 amino acids. CDR3 residues: CASSQVGGSIAVETQYF. Written as DNA, the CDR3 is TGTGCCAGCAGCCAAGTAGGCGGGAGCATCGCCGTAGAGACCCAGTACTTC.

This clonotype has at least ten counts. The chain joins TRBV28 to TRBJ2-7, with 11 positions matching TRBD2. The CDR3 has 15 residues. Germline CDR1 is MDHEN and CDR2 is SYDVKM. Trimming cost V 6 bases and J 4 bases; bases outside gene matches: 8. The CDR3 here is CASSGGLAVSYEQYF. The DNA for the CDR3 is TGTGCCAGCAGCGGGGGACTAGCGGTTAGTTACGAGCAGTACTTC.

This clonotype was seen only a few times. The J gene is TRBJ2-7, the V gene TRBV28; TRBD2 aligns across 9 bases. V dropped 6 bases and J dropped 0; count of bases not matched to a gene: 21. The CDR3 runs 20 residues. The germline CDR1 and CDR2 sequences are MDHEN and SYDVKM. The CDR3 spells CASSTRSLAGTLSLSYEQYF. In DNA form, the CDR3 reads TGTGCCAGCAGCACCCGGTCGCTAGCGGGAACTCTTTCCCTCTCCTACGAGCAGTACTTC.

This clonotype was detected ten times or more. J is TRBJ2-7 and V is TRBV11-2, with D perhaps matching TRBD2 (5 bases). The CDR3 is made up of 13 amino acids. The germline V gene encodes CDR1 SGHAT and CDR2 FQNNGV. V lost 4 bases to trimming and J lost 6 bases, with 13 bases between them. The CDR3 DNA reads TGTGCCAGCAGCTATGCCGGGGAGTCCGAGCAGTACTTC. Its protein is CASSYAGESEQYF.

This chain joins TRBV12-3 or TRBV12-4 and TRBJ1-4; the match to TRBD1 covers 9 bases. Unmatched junction bases numbered 4, after V lost 5 bases and J lost 3 bases. The CDR3 loop spans 15 amino acids. This CDR3 reads CASSPTGGSNEKLFF. The CDR3 DNA sequence: TGTGCCAGCAGTCCCACAGGGGGCTCTAATGAAAAACTGTTTTTT.

This chain joins TRBV18 and TRBJ1-6; TRBD1 is a possible D gene (5 bases). Germline loops: CDR1 KGHSH, CDR2 LQKENI. V dropped 4 bases and J dropped 8 bases, with 15 bases sitting between them. The CDR3 spans 15 residues. Here the CDR3 reads CASSLFNTGDSPLHF. The DNA of the CDR3 is TGTGCCAGCTCACTCTTCAACACGGGGGATTCACCCCTCCACTTT.

V usage is TRBV9 and J usage is TRBJ2-7; the match to TRBD2 covers 10 bases. Looked up from germline, CDR1 is SGDLS and CDR2 is YYNGEE. The CDR3 spans 16 residues. Losses at the gene ends were 3 bases for V and 3 bases for J; bases not matched to a gene: 9. The DNA for the CDR3 is TGTGCCAGCAGCGCTGGGATCCTAGCGGGGGTCTACGAGCAGTACTTC. Translated: CASSAGILAGVYEQYF.

Ten or more counts support this clonotype. V and J are TRBV10-1 and TRBJ2-7; D might be TRBD1 (6 bases). CDR1 is WNHNN and CDR2 is SYGVQD in the germline V gene (reference sequence). V dropped 10 bases and J dropped 3 bases, with 16 bases sitting between them. The CDR3 covers 13 residues. The CDR3 region is CATSQGLNYEQYF. In DNA form, the CDR3 reads TGCGCCACCTCTCAGGGGTTAAACTACGAGCAGTACTTC.